This T cell receptor (beta chain) is from a study of tumor-infiltrating lymphocytes in primary liver carcinoma. This CDR3 region has 15 residues. Germline CDR1 reads MNHEY; CDR2 reads SVGEGT. The source of the blood RNA was unsorted whole blood, and germline DNA was extracted as well. Turning to this clonotype: At one boundary the junction diverges from the germline segment, which might be a read error.

Total RNA (approximately 0.5 ug) served as template for TCR beta cDNA synthesis primed by a constant-region primer. Libraries covering TCR beta were generated through three nested multiplex PCR rounds (using a slightly modified ARM-PCR). The two initial PCR rounds, around 10 cycles each, used TRBV1-TRBV30 forward and C-beta reverse primers. TCRdb used MiXCR to reprocess the multiplex PCR reads, holding one entry per CDR3 protein. This table holds hundreds of thousands of distinct CDR3 sequences, around 50% found once. The specimen was peripheral blood. This chain uses TRBV6-2 or TRBV6-3 with TRBJ2-1; TRBD1 aligns across 8 bases. The TCR was taken from a woman in her twenties or thirties with primary liver carcinoma and hepatitis B virus infection. For the CDR3, the DNA is TGTGCCAGCAATTACATCGGGACAGGTCAAAATGAGCAGTTCTTC. As protein: CASNYIGTGQNEQFF.